Below are 29 T cell receptor beta chains sequenced from a single sample in a study of blood T cells in healthy people across ages. Sample-barcoded 5' priming and a J-beta primer mix drove a second PCR of about 6 to 12 cycles. TCRdb analysed the 5' RACE reads with MiXCR anew, one entry per CDR3 protein. Of about 1.6 million distinct CDR3 sequences listed, 30% to 35% are singletons. Sequencing input: blood. Every receptor here comes from a woman aged 30 to 39 in good health.

This clonotype was observed at least ten times. The chain couples TRBV29-1 to TRBJ2-1; 11 bases are shared with TRBD2. The V gene's germline CDR1 is SQVTM and CDR2 ANQGSEA. Trimming at V came to 2 bases and at J to 7 bases, leaving 7 bases not matched to a gene. CDR3 length: 15 residues. This chain's CDR3 is CSVELTSGRSNEQFF. The CDR3, as DNA: TGCAGCGTTGAACTAACTAGCGGGAGATCAAATGAGCAGTTCTTC.

V usage is TRBV7-9 and J usage is TRBJ1-5; 8 bases align to TRBD1. This CDR3 region has 18 residues. Losses at the gene ends were 1 base for V and 0 bases for J; bases not matched to a gene: 8. Per germline, CDR1 SEHNR and CDR2 FQNEAQ (reference sequence). In nucleotides, the CDR3 is TGTGCCAGCAGCTTAGATTTTGGACAGGGCTATAGCAATCAGCCCCAGCATTTT. Translation: CASSLDFGQGYSNQPQHF.

This clonotype was seen only a few times. The J gene is TRBJ2-5, the V gene TRBV2; D possibly corresponds to TRBD2 (5 bases). With the DNA end fitting TRBJ2-7 better, the J assignment may be wrong. The CDR3 consists of 16 residues. Germline V lookup: CDR1 SNHLY, CDR2 FYNNEI. This CDR3 is CASSDIPLVGKSEQYF. Here the CDR3 DNA reads TGTGCCAGCAGTGACATTCCCCTCGTCGGGAAATCCGAGCAGTACTTC.

This clonotype has a handful of counts. The chain recombines TRBV6-5 with TRBJ2-1, with 7 bases lining up with TRBD1. Germline V gene data show CDR1 as MNHEY and CDR2 as SVGAGI. This CDR3 comprises 16 residues. J gave up 4 bases and V 6 bases, and 12 bases lay outside the gene matches. DNA for the CDR3: TGTGCCAGCAGCCCTACAATCGGGACAGCTTACAATGAGCAGTTCTTC. It codes for CASSPTIGTAYNEQFF.

This clonotype has at least ten counts. The V and J genes are TRBV4-1 and TRBJ2-3, with 7 bases lining up with TRBD1. This CDR3 is built from 16 residues. The V segment lost 0 bases and the J segment 0 bases; nucleotides outside the gene matches: 3. Germline CDR1 MGHRA, CDR2 YSYEKL. The CDR3 region is CASSQDGTASTDTQYF. The CDR3 DNA is TGCGCCAGCAGCCAAGATGGGACAGCCAGCACAGATACGCAGTATTTT.

This clonotype was observed many times. This chain uses TRBV7-2 with TRBJ2-1, with D perhaps matching TRBD2 (5 bases). V lost 7 bases and J lost 3, with 19 bases in between. CDR1 SGHTA and CDR2 FQGNSA come from the germline V gene. This CDR3 region has 16 residues. The chain's CDR3 is CASTNPRADYYNEQFF. CDR3 sequence (DNA): TGTGCCAGCACCAACCCGAGAGCGGATTACTACAATGAGCAGTTCTTC.

This clonotype was picked up many times. The genes are TRBV4-1 and TRBJ2-7; the match to TRBD1 covers 11 bases. V shed 3 bases and J 4 bases; nucleotides not matched to a gene: 2. The germline V gene encodes CDR1 MGHRA and CDR2 YSYEKL. The CDR3 has 14 amino acids. The CDR3 reads CASSQDRGLYEQYF. The DNA of the CDR3 is TGCGCCAGCAGCCAGGACAGGGGGCTGTACGAGCAGTACTTC.

The rearrangement uses TRBV28 and TRBJ1-5; the D is unclear. Per the germline V gene, CDR1 is MDHEN and CDR2 is SYDVKM. Trimming stripped 6 bases from V and 1 base from J, with 13 bases between. The CDR3 spans 15 residues. CDR3 sequence (DNA): TGTGCCAGCAGCCACTATGGTGGGAGCAATCAGCCCCAGCATTTT. This codes for CASSHYGGSNQPQHF.

This clonotype was seen many times. The gene calls are TRBV27 and TRBJ2-7, with a possible D match to TRBD2 (5 bases). Germline-derived CDR1 and CDR2 are MNHEY and SMNVEV (reference sequence). V was cut by 7 bases and J by 5 bases, with 15 bases left in between. The CDR3 consists of 13 residues. CDR3 region: CASTLGSGDEQYF. The CDR3 DNA is TGTGCCAGCACCTTAGGGTCCGGGGACGAGCAGTACTTC.

Comments on this clonotype: A much larger clone lies one base from this, so it may be a read error. The V gene is TRBV9, the J gene TRBJ2-3, with D maybe TRBD1 (5 bases). CDR3 size: 15 residues. Germline V lookup: CDR1 SGDLS, CDR2 YYNGEE. This chain's CDR3 is CANSPPGLHTDTQYF. Written as DNA, the CDR3 is TGTGCCAACAGCCCGCCAGGGCTTCACACAGATACGCAGTATTTT.

V is TRBV11-2 and J is TRBJ2-7; 11 nucleotides align to TRBD1. Germline V gives CDR1 SGHAT, CDR2 FQNNGV. CDR3 size: 13 residues. After removal of 8 bases from V and 4 bases from J, the junction contained 4 bases not matched to a gene. DNA for the CDR3: TGTGCCAGCGGACAGGGGGCTAGGTACGAGCAGTACTTC. It translates to CASGQGARYEQYF. Filled out from reference TRBV11-2 and TRBJ2-7, the complete variable domain reads EAGVAQSPRYKIIEKRQSVAFWCNPISGHATLYWYQQILGQGPKLLIQFQNNGVVDDSQLPKDRFSAERLKGVDSTLKIQPAKLEDSAVYLCASGQGARYEQYFGPGTRLTVT.

This clonotype was seen repeatedly, ten times or more. V is TRBV4-2 and J is TRBJ2-1; 7 positions match TRBD1. Looked up from germline, CDR1 is LGHNA and CDR2 is YNFKEQ. The CDR3 contains 15 residues. After removal of 0 bases from V and 7 bases from J, the junction contained 6 bases not matched to a gene. CDR3 DNA sequence: TGTGCCAGCAGCCAAGAAGGGGGCGCGAAGAATGAGCAGTTCTTC. It specifies CASSQEGGAKNEQFF.

V and J are TRBV20-1 and TRBJ2-5, with unresolved D. Germline lookup yields CDR1 DFQATT and CDR2 SNEGSKA (reference sequence). Trimming took off 0 bases at V and 7 bases at J, with 12 bases between the two ends. CDR3 length: 13 amino acids. The CDR3 region is CSARDKGMGTQYF. The CDR3 DNA sequence: TGCAGTGCTAGAGATAAAGGGATGGGGACCCAGTACTTC.

This clonotype was seen repeatedly, ten times or more. The chain employs TRBV4-1 and TRBJ2-7; D perhaps matches TRBD2 (7 bases). The CDR3 extends over 18 amino acids. Germline CDR1 and CDR2: MGHRA and YSYEKL. Trimming stripped 0 bases from V and 0 bases from J, with 18 bases between. In DNA form, the CDR3 reads TGCGCCAGCAGCCAAGATAGGGAAAGGGGGGGGCCCTCCTACGAGCAGTACTTC. Protein sequence: CASSQDRERGGPSYEQYF.

CDR3 in DNA: TGCGCCAGCAGCTTGGCTGGACTAGCAGAACAAGAGACCCAGTACTTC. Its protein is CASSLAGLAEQETQYF. The rearrangement joins TRBV5-1 to TRBJ2-5; 8 bases map to TRBD2. The length of the CDR3 is 16 residues. The J segment lost 2 bases and the V segment lost 0 bases, leaving 6 bases of the junction unmatched. Germline CDR1 and CDR2: SGHRS and YFSETQ.

The chain is built from TRBV20-1 and TRBJ1-5; D is undetermined. TRBJ2-3 matches the DNA end more closely, so the J call is doubtful. The CDR3 runs 11 residues. Germline V gene sequence: CDR1 DFQATT, CDR2 SNEGSKA (reference sequence). The CDR3 nucleotides read TGCAGTGCTAGTCCAGATCAGCCCCAGTATTTT. It translates to CSASPDQPQYF.

This clonotype turned up a few times. The V gene is TRBV12-3 or TRBV12-4, the J gene TRBJ2-5; no firm D call. The CDR3 is 13 residues long. Trimming took off 1 base at V and 2 bases at J, with 5 bases between the two ends. The CDR3 DNA is TGTGCCAGCAGTTTAGATCAGCAAGAGACCCAGTACTTC. Translating gives CASSLDQQETQYF.

Concerning this clonotype itself: One junction end does not reproduce the germline sequence, and a read error may be involved. The chain employs TRBV7-8 and TRBJ1-5, with D perhaps TRBD1 (5 bases). Germline CDR1 reads SGHVS; CDR2 reads FQNEAQ. This CDR3 spans 14 amino acids. The DNA of the CDR3 is TGTGCCGGCAGCTTAGGGGCAGGCTATCAGCCCCAGCATTTT. It codes for CAGSLGAGYQPQHF.

This chain uses TRBV10-1 with TRBJ2-1, with 11 bases identical to TRBD1. The ends lost 1 base at V and 8 bases at J; junction bases unmatched: 4. The germline V gene has CDR1 WNHNN and CDR2 SYGVQD (reference sequence). This CDR3 has 15 residues. In DNA form, the CDR3 reads TGCGCCAGCAGTGAGTGGGGGACAGGGGGTTATGAGCAGTTCTTC. Residues: CASSEWGTGGYEQFF.

For this clonotype: An end of the junction does not agree with germline; a read error may underlie this. This sequence joins TRBV7-6 and TRBJ2-1; the D gene is possibly TRBD2 (5 bases). CDR3 length: 11 amino acids. The germline V gene encodes CDR1 SGHVS and CDR2 FNYEAQ. The CDR3 region is CACSGANEQFF. The CDR3 nucleotides read TGTGCCTGCAGCGGTGCCAATGAGCAGTTCTTC.

The V gene is TRBV15, the J gene TRBJ2-1, with D perhaps TRBD2 (5 bases). Germline loops: CDR1 LNHNV, CDR2 YYDKDF (reference sequence). This CDR3 has 14 amino acids. Trimming stripped 0 bases from V and 9 bases from J, with 12 bases between. This CDR3 is CATSRESLAVEQFF. For the CDR3, the DNA is TGTGCCACCAGCAGAGAAAGTCTAGCCGTTGAGCAGTTCTTC.

V is TRBV6-6 and J is TRBJ1-1; maybe TRBD1 (5 bases). Looked up from germline, CDR1 is MNHNY and CDR2 is SVGAGI (reference sequence). The CDR3 has 14 residues. V lost 5 bases and J 5 bases, leaving 15 bases between the germline ends. This chain's CDR3 is CASSRDRGVTEAFF. The CDR3 coding sequence is TGTGCCAGCAGTCGAGATCGGGGGGTAACTGAAGCTTTCTTT.

There are a few counts of this clonotype. CDR3 nucleotides: TGCAGCGTTGAGGGACAGGGGAAGTCCTATGGCTACACCTTC. It codes for CSVEGQGKSYGYTF. This rearrangement joins TRBV29-1 to TRBJ1-2; 10 nucleotides match TRBD1. The trim removed 3 bases at V and 4 bases at J, leaving 5 bases unmatched. The CDR3 sequence is 14 residues long. CDR1 SQVTM and CDR2 ANQGSEA come from the germline V gene.

V is TRBV20-1 and J is TRBJ2-7; TRBD2 is a possible D gene (6 bases). The DNA end is a closer match to TRBJ2-1, so the J assignment may be wrong. The CDR3 sequence is 15 residues long. Germline CDR1 DFQATT, CDR2 SNEGSKA (reference sequence). As DNA, the CDR3 is TGCAGTGCTAGACAAGGCGGGGTAGTCCACAATGAGCAGTTCTTC. Protein product: CSARQGGVVHNEQFF.

The chain is built from TRBV5-1 and TRBJ2-7; 14 nucleotides line up with TRBD2. CDR1 and CDR2 from the germline V gene are SGHRS and YFSETQ. The trim removed 3 bases at V and 6 bases at J, leaving 17 bases unmatched. This CDR3 is built from 19 residues. The CDR3 protein is CASSSAPGLAGVKRSEQYF. The CDR3, as DNA: TGCGCCAGCAGCTCGGCCCCGGGACTAGCGGGAGTGAAACGGAGCGAGCAGTACTTC. The variable domain in full, with the rest retrieved from reference TRBV5-1 and TRBJ2-7, is KAGVTQTPRYLIKTRGQQVTLSCSPISGHRSVSWYQQTPGQGLQFLFEYFSETQRNKGNFPGRFSGRQFSNSRSEMNVSTLELGDSALYLCASSSAPGLAGVKRSEQYFGPGTRLTVT.

There are a few counts of this clonotype. V is TRBV4-2 and J is TRBJ2-7, with a possible D match to TRBD2 (7 bases). Trimming shortened V by 0 bases and J by 2 bases, and 14 bases separated the two germline ends. The CDR3 spans 16 residues. Looked up from germline, CDR1 is LGHNA and CDR2 is YNFKEQ. The CDR3 bases are TGTGCCAGCAGCCAAGACGAGGCGGGGGCCACCTACGAGCAGTACTTC. It yields the protein CASSQDEAGATYEQYF.

In this sample, this clonotype turned up a few times. The chain uses TRBV11-2 and TRBJ2-5; 10 positions agree with TRBD2. Germline CDR1 reads SGHAT; CDR2 reads FQNNGV. Trimming at V came to 5 bases and at J to 5 bases, leaving 17 bases not matched to a gene. The CDR3 runs to 18 residues. CDR3 amino acids: CASSEVRSKRGGLETQYF. The CDR3 nucleotides are TGTGCCAGCAGCGAAGTTAGATCCAAGCGGGGGGGCTTGGAGACCCAGTACTTC.

V and J are TRBV7-3 and TRBJ2-1; 9 nucleotides agree with TRBD2. The germline V gene encodes CDR1 SGHTA and CDR2 FQGTGA. J lost 5 bases, V lost 6 bases, and 11 bases had no gene match. This CDR3 has 16 amino acids. CDR3 region: CASSLVIAGEHNEQFF. CDR3 bases: TGTGCCAGCAGTCTGGTAATAGCGGGAGAACACAATGAGCAGTTCTTC.

This chain links TRBV10-3 with TRBJ2-7, with TRBD1 matching over 10 bases. V gave up 8 bases and J gave up 3 bases; unmatched junction bases: 10. Germline-derived CDR1 and CDR2 are ENHRY and SYGVKD. The CDR3 loop spans 15 amino acids. The CDR3 loop reads CAILDRDRGYYEQYF. CDR3 coding DNA: TGTGCCATCCTTGATCGGGACAGGGGTTACTACGAGCAGTACTTC.